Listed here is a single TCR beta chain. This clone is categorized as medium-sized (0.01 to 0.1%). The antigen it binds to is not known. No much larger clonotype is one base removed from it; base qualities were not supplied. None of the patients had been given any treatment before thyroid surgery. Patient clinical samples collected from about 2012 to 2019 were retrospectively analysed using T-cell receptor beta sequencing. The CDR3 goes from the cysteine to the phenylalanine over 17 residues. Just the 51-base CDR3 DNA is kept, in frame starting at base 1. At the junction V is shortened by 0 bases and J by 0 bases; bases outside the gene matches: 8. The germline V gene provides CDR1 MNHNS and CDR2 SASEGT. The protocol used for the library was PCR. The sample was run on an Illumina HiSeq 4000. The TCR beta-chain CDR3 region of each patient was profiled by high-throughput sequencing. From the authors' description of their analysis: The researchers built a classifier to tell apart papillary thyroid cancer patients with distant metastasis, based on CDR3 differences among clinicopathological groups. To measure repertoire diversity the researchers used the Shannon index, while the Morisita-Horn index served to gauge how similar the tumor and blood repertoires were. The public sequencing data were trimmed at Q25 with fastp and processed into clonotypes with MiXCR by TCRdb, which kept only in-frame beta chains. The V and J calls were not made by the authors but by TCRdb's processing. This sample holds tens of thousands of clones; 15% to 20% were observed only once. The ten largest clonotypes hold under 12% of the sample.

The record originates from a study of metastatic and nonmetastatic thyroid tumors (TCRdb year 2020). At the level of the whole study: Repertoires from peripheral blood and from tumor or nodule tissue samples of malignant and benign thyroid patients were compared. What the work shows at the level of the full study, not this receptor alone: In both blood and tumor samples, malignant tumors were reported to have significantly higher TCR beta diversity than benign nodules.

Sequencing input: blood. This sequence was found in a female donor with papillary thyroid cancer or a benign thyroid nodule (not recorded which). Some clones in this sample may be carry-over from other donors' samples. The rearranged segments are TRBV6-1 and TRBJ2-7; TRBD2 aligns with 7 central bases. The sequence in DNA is TGTGCCAGCAGTGAAGCTGGGCGGGGGACCTTCTCCTACGAGCAGTACTTC. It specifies CASSEAGRGTFSYEQYF.